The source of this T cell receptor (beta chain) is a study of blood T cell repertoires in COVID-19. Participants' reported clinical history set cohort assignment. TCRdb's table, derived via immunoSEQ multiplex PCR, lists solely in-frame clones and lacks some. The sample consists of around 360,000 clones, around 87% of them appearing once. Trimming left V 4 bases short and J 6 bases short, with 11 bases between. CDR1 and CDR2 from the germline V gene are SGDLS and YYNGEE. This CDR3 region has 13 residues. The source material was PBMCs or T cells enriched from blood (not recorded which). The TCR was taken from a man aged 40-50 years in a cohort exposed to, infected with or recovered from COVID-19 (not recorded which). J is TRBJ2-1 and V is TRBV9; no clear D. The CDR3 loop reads CASSTRQGNEQFF. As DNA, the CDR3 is TGTGCCAGCAGCACTCGACAAGGCAATGAGCAGTTCTTC.